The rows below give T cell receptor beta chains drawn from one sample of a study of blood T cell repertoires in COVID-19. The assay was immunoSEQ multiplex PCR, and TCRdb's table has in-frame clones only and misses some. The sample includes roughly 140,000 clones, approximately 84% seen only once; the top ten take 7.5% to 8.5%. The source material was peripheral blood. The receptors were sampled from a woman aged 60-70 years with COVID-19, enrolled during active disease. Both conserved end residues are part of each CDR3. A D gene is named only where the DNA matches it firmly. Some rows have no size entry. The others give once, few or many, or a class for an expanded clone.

CASSLGWDRGGYTF,TGTGCCAGCAGCTTAGGCTGGGACAGGGGTGGCTACACCTTC,TRBV13,NA,TRBD1,TRBJ1-2
CASTTRTGIYNEQFF,TGTGCCAGTACCACTAGGACAGGGATTTACAATGAGCAGTTCTTC,TRBV19,NA,TRBD1,TRBJ2-1
CASSRRTGVNQPQHF,TGTGCCAGCAGCCGCCGGACAGGGGTCAATCAGCCCCAGCATTTT,TRBV5-6,NA,TRBD1,TRBJ1-5
CASSPLAGSTDTQYF,TGTGCCAGCAGTCCACTAGCGGGAAGCACAGATACGCAGTATTTT,TRBV2,once,TRBD2,TRBJ2-3
CASSVARDTNTIYF,TGTGCCAGCAGCGTAGCTCGGGACACGAACACCATATATTTT,TRBV9,NA,NA,TRBJ1-3
CASSFQGKPQHF,TGTGCCAGCAGCTTCCAGGGGAAGCCCCAGCATTTT,TRBV5-6,NA,NA,TRBJ1-5
CSASSRVNEQFF,TGCAGTGCTAGTAGCAGGGTCAATGAGCAGTTCTTC,TRBV20-1,NA,NA,TRBJ2-1
CASSLATSGGNEQFF,TGTGCCAGCAGCTTGGCCACTAGCGGGGGGAATGAGCAGTTCTTC,TRBV5-6,NA,TRBD2,TRBJ2-1
CASRVQGVGTEAFF,TGTGCCAGCAGAGTACAGGGGGTAGGCACTGAAGCTTTCTTT,TRBV6-5,NA,TRBD1,TRBJ1-1
CASSEHMNTEAFF,TGTGCCAGTAGTGAACATATGAACACTGAAGCTTTCTTT,TRBV19,NA,NA,TRBJ1-1
CSVEEATDYGYTF,TGCAGCGTTGAAGAAGCGACAGACTATGGCTACACCTTC,TRBV29-1,NA,NA,TRBJ1-2
CASRQPGQGNEKLFF,TGTGCCAGCAGACAACCGGGACAGGGGAATGAAAAACTGTTTTTT,TRBV6-6,NA,TRBD1,TRBJ1-4
CASSQGGTGGNQPQHF,TGTGCCAGCAGCCAAGGTGGGACAGGGGGCAATCAGCCCCAGCATTTT,TRBV3-1/TRBV3-2,NA,TRBD1,TRBJ1-5
CASSLTIQGGNSPLHF,TGTGCCAGCAGCTTAACGATACAGGGCGGCAATTCACCCCTCCACTTT,TRBV11-2,NA,NA,TRBJ1-6
CASSINRVAPQAFF,TGTGCCAGTAGTATTAACAGGGTGGCCCCTCAAGCTTTCTTT,TRBV19,NA,NA,TRBJ1-1
CASSVDRVMSPQHF,TGTGCCAGCAGTGTCGACAGGGTCATGTCGCCCCAGCATTTT,TRBV27,NA,TRBD1,TRBJ1-5
CASSLFQQETQYF,TGTGCCAGCAGTTTATTCCAGCAAGAGACCCAGTACTTC,TRBV27,NA,NA,TRBJ2-5
CASSEPGSREKLFF,TGTGCCAGTAGTGAGCCGGGTTCAAGGGAAAAACTGTTTTTT,TRBV19,NA,NA,TRBJ1-4
CASSQPTSGPAVEQYF,TGTGCCAGCAGTCAACCGACTAGCGGGCCCGCGGTCGAGCAGTACTTC,TRBV6-6,few,TRBD2,TRBJ2-7
CASSTSRGLTEAFF,TGTGCCAGCAGTACATCCAGGGGGTTGACTGAAGCTTTCTTT,TRBV6-5,NA,TRBD1,TRBJ1-1
CASSRQQGAGANVLTF,TGCGCCAGCAGCCGCCAACAGGGGGCTGGGGCCAACGTCCTGACTTTC,TRBV4-1,NA,TRBD1,TRBJ2-6
CASSLRSSGELFF,TGTGCCAGCAGCTTACGTTCGTCCGGGGAGCTGTTTTTT,TRBV7-3,NA,NA,TRBJ2-2
CASSSPSQSSTDTQYF,TGTGCCAGCAGTTCCCCTAGTCAATCTAGCACAGATACGCAGTATTTT,TRBV28,NA,NA,TRBJ2-3
CASTNRQGGSPLHF,TGTGCCAGCACAAACCGACAGGGTGGTTCACCCCTCCACTTT,TRBV6-5,NA,TRBD1,TRBJ1-6
CASSRTWTGSYNEQFF,TGTGCCAGCAGCCGAACCTGGACAGGCTCCTACAATGAGCAGTTCTTC,TRBV5-4,NA,TRBD1,TRBJ2-1
CASSRPGLAGERTDTQYF,TGTGCCAGCAGCCGTCCGGGACTAGCGGGAGAGAGGACAGATACGCAGTATTTT,TRBV7-9,NA,TRBD2,TRBJ2-3
CASSLGDISYNEQFF,TGTGCCAGCAGCTTAGGGGACATCTCCTACAATGAGCAGTTCTTC,TRBV7-8,NA,NA,TRBJ2-1
CASSSGTTFNYGYTF,TGCGCCAGCAGTTCCGGGACAACCTTTAACTATGGCTACACCTTC,TRBV5-1,many,NA,TRBJ1-2